Each of the 4 T cell receptor beta chains below was sequenced from the same sample in a study of radiation and T cells in renal cell carcinoma. TCRdb's copy holds only in-frame clones and misses some; the assay was immunoSEQ multiplex PCR. This sample has tens of thousands of clones, with roughly 64% found just once. The treatment denotes: treatment-naive control, cytoreductive nephrectomy. The sequencing here drew on tumor tissue, taken from a patient whose treatment was nephrectomy without radiotherapy. These receptors were collected from a man aged 40-49 years with renal cell carcinoma.

The rearrangement joins TRBV10-3 to TRBJ1-1, with D perhaps matching TRBD1 (5 bases). V lost 6 bases to trimming and J lost 1 base, with 21 bases between them. In germline, CDR1 is ENHRY, CDR2 SYGVKD. This CDR3 is built from 17 residues. CDR3: CAIRPQKGRVSNTEAFF. In nucleotides, the CDR3 is TGTGCCATCAGGCCCCAAAAGGGGCGGGTGTCGAACACTGAAGCTTTCTTT.

The chain recombines TRBV19 with TRBJ2-3, with D tentatively TRBD2 (6 bases). This CDR3 is built from 16 residues. Germline CDR1 and CDR2: LNHDA and SQIVND (reference sequence). V lost 2 bases and J 4 bases, leaving 16 bases between the germline ends. The CDR3 sequence is CASSISWGESPDTQYF. The CDR3 region has the DNA TGTGCCAGTAGTATATCTTGGGGGGAATCGCCAGATACGCAGTATTTT. Full variable domain (remainder filled in from reference TRBV19 and TRBJ2-3): DGGITQSPKYLFRKEGQNVTLSCEQNLNHDAMYWYRQDPGQGLRLIYYSQIVNDFQKGDIAEGYSVSREKKESFPLTVTSAQKNPTAFYLCASSISWGESPDTQYFGPGTRLTVL.

V and J are TRBV18 and TRBJ1-1, with a weak D call TRBD1 (5 bases). The CDR3 sequence is 15 residues long. Trimming cost V 4 bases and J 1 base, with 13 bases left between them. Per the germline V gene, CDR1 is KGHSH and CDR2 is LQKENI. CDR3 DNA sequence: TGTGCCAGCTCACTCGGGGCCTCAAGGAACACTGAAGCTTTCTTT. Amino acids: CASSLGASRNTEAFF.

This clone was counted a single time. The gene calls are TRBV5-4 and TRBJ2-2, with 16 positions matching TRBD2. Per the germline V gene, CDR1 is SGHNT and CDR2 is YYREEE (reference sequence). The CDR3 has 17 amino acids. Unmatched junction bases numbered 3, after V lost 3 bases and J lost 4 bases. The DNA for the CDR3 is TGTGCCAGCAGCTGGGGACTAGCGGGAGGGCCCACCGGGGAGCTGTTTTTT. This translates into CASSWGLAGGPTGELFF. Looking up the rest from reference TRBV5-4 and TRBJ2-2 gives the full variable domain: ETGVTQSPTHLIKTRGQQVTLRCSSQSGHNTVSWYQQALGQGPQFIFQYYREEENGRGNFPPRFSGLQFPNYSSELNVNALELDDSALYLCASSWGLAGGPTGELFFGEGSRLTVL.